The source of this T cell receptor beta chain is a study of blood T cell repertoires in COVID-19. There are 16 residues in the CDR3. Germline V CDR1 and CDR2: SGHVS, FNYEAQ. Per the original methods: Reference gene primer amplification gave nucleated cell count estimates. Sequenced by immunoSEQ multiplex PCR; TCRdb stores in-frame clones only, minus some. D and trimming come from the DNA, and the V and J calls and clone size come from that table. The table includes nearly 250,000 clones, roughly 88% detected once. Turning to this clone: One end of the junction fails to match germline, which may point to a read error.

The chain uses TRBV7-6 and TRBJ2-3, with 12 bases identical to TRBD2. The sequence was collected from a woman aged 80 or older with COVID-19, enrolled during active disease. Sequenced input: peripheral blood. This chain's CDR3 is CASSLAGGISVDTQYF. CDR3 in DNA: TGTGCCAGCAGCCTAGCGGGGGGGATATCCGTAGATACGCAGTATTTT.